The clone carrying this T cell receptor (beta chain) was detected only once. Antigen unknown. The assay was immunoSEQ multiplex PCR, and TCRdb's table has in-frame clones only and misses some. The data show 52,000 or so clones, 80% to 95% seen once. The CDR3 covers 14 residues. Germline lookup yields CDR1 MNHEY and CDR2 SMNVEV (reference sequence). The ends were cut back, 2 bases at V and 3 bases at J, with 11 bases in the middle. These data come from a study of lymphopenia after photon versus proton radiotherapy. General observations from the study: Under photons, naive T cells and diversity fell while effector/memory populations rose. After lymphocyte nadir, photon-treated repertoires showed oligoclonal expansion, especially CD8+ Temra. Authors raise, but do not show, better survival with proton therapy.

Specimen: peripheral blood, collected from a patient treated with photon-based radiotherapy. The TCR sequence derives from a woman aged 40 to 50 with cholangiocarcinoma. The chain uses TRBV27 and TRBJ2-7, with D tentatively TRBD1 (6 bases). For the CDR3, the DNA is TGTGCCAGCAGTTTAATGGGCAGGGGCTACGAGCAGTACTTC. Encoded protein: CASSLMGRGYEQYF.